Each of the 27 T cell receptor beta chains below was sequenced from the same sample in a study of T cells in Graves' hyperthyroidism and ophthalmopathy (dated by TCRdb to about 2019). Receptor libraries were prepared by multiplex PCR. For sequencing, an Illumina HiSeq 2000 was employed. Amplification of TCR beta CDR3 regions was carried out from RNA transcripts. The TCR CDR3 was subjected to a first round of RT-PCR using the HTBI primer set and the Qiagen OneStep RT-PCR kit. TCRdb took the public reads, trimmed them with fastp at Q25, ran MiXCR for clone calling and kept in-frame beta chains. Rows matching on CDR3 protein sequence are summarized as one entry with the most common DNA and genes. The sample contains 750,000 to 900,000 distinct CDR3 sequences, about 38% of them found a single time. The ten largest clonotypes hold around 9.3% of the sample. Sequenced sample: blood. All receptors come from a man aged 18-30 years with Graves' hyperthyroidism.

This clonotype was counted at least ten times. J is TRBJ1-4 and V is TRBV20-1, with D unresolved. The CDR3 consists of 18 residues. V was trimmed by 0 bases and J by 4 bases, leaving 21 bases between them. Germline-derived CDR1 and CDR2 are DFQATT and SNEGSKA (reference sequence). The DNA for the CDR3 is TGCAGTGCTAGAGATCGGACGGGGAAGGGTGGCGGTAATGAAAAACTGTTTTTT. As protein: CSARDRTGKGGGNEKLFF.

The DNA of the CDR3 is TGTGCCAGCAGCCCCGTCCTAGCGGGAGAAGGCGAGCAGTACTTC. It encodes CASSPVLAGEGEQYF. The chain uses TRBV7-3 and TRBJ2-7; TRBD2 matches 10 bases. Per the germline V gene, CDR1 is SGHTA and CDR2 is FQGTGA. V shed 5 bases and J 6 bases; nucleotides not matched to a gene: 10. The CDR3 covers 15 residues.

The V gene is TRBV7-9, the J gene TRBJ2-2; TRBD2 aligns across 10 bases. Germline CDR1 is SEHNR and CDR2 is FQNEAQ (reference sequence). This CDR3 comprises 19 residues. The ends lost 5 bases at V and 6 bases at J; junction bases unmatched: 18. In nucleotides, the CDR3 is TGTGCCAGCAGCCGAGCGGGACTAGCGACTACCTACAAGTCCGGGGAGCTGTTTTTT. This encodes CASSRAGLATTYKSGELFF.

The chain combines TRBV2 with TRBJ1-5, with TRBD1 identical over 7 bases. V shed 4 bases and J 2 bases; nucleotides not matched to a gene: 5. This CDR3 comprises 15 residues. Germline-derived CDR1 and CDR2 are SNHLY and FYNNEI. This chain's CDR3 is CASSAVGTGNQPQHF. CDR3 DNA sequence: TGTGCCAGCAGTGCGGTCGGGACAGGCAATCAGCCCCAGCATTTT.

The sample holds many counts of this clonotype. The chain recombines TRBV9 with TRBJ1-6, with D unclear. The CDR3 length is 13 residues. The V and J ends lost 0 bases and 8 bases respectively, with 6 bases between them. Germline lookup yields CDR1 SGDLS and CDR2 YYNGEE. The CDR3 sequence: CASSVAMDSPLHF. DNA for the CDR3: TGTGCCAGCAGCGTAGCGATGGATTCACCCCTCCACTTT.

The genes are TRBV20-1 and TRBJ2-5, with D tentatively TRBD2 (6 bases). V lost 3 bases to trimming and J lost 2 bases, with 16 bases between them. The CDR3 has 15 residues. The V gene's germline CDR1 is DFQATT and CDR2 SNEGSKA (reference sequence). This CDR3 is CSASGHEAGQETQYF. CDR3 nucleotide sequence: TGCAGTGCTAGCGGGCACGAGGCGGGGCAAGAGACCCAGTACTTC.

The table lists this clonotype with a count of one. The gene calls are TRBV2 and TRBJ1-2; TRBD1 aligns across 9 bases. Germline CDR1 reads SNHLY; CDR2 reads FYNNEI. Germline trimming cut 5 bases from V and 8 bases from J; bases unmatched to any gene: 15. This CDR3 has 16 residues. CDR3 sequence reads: CASSLSGQGSLRGYTF. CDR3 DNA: TGTGCCAGCAGTTTATCGGGACAGGGATCACTCCGGGGCTACACCTTC.

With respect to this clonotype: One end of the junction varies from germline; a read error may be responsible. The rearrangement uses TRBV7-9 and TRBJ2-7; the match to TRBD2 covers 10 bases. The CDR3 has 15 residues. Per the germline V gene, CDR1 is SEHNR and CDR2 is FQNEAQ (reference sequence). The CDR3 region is CASSQDRTSGYEQYF. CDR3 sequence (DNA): TGCGCCAGCAGCCAAGATAGGACTAGCGGCTACGAGCAGTACTTC.

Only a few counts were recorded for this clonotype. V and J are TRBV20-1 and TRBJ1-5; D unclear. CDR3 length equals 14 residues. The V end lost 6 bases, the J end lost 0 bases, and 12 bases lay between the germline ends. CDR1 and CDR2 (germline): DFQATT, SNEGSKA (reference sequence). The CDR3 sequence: CSANDIHSNQPQHF. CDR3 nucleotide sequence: TGCAGTGCCAACGACATCCATAGCAATCAGCCCCAGCATTTT.

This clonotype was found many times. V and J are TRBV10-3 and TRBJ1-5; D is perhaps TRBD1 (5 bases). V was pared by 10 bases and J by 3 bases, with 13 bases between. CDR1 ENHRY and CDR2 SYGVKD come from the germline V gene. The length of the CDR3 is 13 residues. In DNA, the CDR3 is TGTGCCACCGCTGGGACGGACAATCAGCCCCAGCATTTT. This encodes CATAGTDNQPQHF.

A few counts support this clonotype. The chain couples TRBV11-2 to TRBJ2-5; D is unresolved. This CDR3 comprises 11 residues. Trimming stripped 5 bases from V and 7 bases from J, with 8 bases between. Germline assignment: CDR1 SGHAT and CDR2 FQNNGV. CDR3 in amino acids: CASSLWGTQYF. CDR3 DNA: TGTGCCAGCAGCCTCTGGGGGACCCAGTACTTC.

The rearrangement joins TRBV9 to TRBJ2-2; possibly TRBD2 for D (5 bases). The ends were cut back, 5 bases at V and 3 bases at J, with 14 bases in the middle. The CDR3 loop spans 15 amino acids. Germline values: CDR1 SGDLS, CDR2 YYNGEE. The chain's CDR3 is CASRPGISDTGELFF. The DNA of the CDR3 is TGTGCCAGCAGACCGGGAATATCGGACACCGGGGAGCTGTTTTTT.

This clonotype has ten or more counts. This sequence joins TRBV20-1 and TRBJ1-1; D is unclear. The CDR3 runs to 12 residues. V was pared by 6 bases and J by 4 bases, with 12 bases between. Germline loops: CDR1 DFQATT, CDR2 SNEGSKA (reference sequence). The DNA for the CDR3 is TGCAGTGCCCAGACCTCGGTCACTGAAGCTTTCTTT. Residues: CSAQTSVTEAFF.

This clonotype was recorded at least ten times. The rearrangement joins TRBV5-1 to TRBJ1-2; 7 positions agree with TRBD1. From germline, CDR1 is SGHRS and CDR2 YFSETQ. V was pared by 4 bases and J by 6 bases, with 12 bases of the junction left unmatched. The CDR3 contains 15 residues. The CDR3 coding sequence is TGCGCCAGCAGCCCCTTACAGGGGATAGGAGATGGCTACACCTTC. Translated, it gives CASSPLQGIGDGYTF.

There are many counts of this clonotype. CDR3 bases: TGTGCCAGCAGCTCTGTCGGATACACTGAAGCTTTCTTT. It translates to CASSSVGYTEAFF. The rearrangement links TRBV7-9 to TRBJ1-1; no definite D call. CDR1 and CDR2 from the germline V gene are SEHNR and FQNEAQ (reference sequence). Trimming left V 4 bases short and J 3 bases short, with 9 bases between. The CDR3 loop spans 13 amino acids. Full variable domain (outside the CDR3, taken from reference TRBV7-9 and TRBJ1-1): DTGVSQNPRHKITKRGQNVTFRCDPISEHNRLYWYRQTLGQGPEFLTYFQNEAQLEKSRLLSDRFSAERPKGSFSTLEIQRTEQGDSAMYLCASSSVGYTEAFFGQGTRLTVV.

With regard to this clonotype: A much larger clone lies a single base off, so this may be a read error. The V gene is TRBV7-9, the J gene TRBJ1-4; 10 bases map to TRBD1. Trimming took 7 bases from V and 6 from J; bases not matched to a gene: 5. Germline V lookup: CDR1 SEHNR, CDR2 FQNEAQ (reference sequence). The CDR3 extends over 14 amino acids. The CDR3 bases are TGTGCCAGCAACTTCGGGACAGGGGATGAAAAACTGTTTTTT. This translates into CASNFGTGDEKLFF.

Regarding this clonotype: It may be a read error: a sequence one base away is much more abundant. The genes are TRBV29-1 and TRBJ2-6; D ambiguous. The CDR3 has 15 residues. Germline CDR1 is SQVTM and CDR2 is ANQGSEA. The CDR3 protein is CSAQVTATGSNVLTF. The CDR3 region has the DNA TGCAGCGCGCAAGTTACAGCAACTGGGTCCAACGTCCTGACTTTC.

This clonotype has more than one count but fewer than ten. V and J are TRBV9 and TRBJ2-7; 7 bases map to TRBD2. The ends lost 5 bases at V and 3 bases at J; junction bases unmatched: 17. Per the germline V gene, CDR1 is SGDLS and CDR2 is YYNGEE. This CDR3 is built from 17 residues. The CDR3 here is CASRQKAAGPRVYEQYF. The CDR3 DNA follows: TGTGCCAGCAGGCAAAAGGCAGCGGGGCCACGGGTCTACGAGCAGTACTTC.

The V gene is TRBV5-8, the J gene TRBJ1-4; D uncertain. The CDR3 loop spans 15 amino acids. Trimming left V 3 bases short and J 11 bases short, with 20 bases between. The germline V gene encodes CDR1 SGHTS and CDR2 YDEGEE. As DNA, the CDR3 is TGTGCCAGCAGCTCCGCGGGCATGGGATTATATAAACTGTTTTTT. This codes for CASSSAGMGLYKLFF.

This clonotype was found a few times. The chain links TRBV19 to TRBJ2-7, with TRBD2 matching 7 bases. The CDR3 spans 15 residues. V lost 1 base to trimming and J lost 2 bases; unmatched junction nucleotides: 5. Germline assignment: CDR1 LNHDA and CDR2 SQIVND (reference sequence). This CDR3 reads CASSIGGGLTYEQYF. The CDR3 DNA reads TGTGCCAGTAGTATAGGGGGAGGGCTTACCTACGAGCAGTACTTC.

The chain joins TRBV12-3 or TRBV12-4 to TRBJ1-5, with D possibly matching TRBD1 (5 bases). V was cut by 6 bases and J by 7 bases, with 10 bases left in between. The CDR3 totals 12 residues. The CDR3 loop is CASRLGGQPQHF. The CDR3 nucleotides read TGTGCCAGCAGACTCGGGGGGCAGCCCCAGCATTTT.

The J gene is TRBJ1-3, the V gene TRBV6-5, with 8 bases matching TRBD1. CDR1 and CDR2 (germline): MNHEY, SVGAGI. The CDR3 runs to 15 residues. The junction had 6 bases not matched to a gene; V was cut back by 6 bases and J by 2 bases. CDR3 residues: CASRGQGATGNTIYF. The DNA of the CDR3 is TGTGCCAGCAGGGGTCAGGGGGCGACTGGAAACACCATATATTTT.

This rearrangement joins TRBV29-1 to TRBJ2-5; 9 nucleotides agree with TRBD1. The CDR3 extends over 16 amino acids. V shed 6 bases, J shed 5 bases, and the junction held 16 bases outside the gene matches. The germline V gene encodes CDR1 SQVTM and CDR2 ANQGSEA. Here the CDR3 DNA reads TGCAGCGTAGCTCAGACAGGGGGAGGGATTAAGGAGACCCAGTACTTC. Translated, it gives CSVAQTGGGIKETQYF.

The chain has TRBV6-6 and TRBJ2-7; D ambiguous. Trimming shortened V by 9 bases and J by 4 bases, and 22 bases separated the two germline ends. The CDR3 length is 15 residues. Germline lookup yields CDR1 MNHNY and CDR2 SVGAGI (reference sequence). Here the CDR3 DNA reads TGTGCCAGTTGGTTGGCCGTGACGGATGCGTACGAGCAGTACTTC. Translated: CASWLAVTDAYEQYF.

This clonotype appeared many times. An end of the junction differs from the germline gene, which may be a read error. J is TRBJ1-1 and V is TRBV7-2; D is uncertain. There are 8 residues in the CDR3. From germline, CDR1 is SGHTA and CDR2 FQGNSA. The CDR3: CASSLEVF. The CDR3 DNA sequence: TGTGCCAGCAGCTTAGAAGTCTTT.

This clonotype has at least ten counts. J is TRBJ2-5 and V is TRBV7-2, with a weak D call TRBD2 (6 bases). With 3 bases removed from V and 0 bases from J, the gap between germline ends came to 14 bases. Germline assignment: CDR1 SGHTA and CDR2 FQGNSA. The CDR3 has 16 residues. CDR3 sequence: CASSLAAGMNQETQYF. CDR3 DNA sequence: TGTGCCAGCAGCTTGGCTGCGGGGATGAACCAAGAGACCCAGTACTTC.

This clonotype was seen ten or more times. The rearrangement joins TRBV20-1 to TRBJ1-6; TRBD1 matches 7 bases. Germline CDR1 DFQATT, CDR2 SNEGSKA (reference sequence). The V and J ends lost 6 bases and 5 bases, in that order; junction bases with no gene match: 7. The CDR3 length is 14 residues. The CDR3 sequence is CSASRDSHNSPLHF. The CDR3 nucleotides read TGCAGTGCCTCCCGGGACAGTCATAATTCACCCCTCCACTTT.